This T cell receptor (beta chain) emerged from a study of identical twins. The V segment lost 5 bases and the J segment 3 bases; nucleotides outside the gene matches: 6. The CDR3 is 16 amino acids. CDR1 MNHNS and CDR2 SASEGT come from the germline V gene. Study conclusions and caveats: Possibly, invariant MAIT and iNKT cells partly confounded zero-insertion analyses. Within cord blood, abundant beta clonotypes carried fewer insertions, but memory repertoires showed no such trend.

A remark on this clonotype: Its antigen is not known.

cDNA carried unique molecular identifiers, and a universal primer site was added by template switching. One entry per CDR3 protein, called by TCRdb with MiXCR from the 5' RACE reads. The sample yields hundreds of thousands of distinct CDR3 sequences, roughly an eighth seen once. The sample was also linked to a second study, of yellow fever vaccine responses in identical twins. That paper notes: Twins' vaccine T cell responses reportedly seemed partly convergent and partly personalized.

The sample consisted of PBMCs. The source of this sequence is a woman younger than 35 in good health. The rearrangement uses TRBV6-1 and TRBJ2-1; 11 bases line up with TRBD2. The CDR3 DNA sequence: TGTGCCAGCAGTCCCCGACTAGCGGGGTTCTACAATGAGCAGTTCTTC. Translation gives CASSPRLAGFYNEQFF.